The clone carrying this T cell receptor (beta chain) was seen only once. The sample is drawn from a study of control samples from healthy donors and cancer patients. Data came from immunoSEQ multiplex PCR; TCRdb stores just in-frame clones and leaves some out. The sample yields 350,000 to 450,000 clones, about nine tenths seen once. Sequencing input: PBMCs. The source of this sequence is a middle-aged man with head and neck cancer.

The CDR3 bases are TGCGCCAGCAGCTTAGGGACAACTAGCTCCTATAATTCACCCCTCCACTTT. This translates into CASSLGTTSSYNSPLHF. The V call is TRBV5-1, the J call TRBJ1-6, with D possibly being TRBD1 (6 bases). The germline V gene has CDR1 SGHRS and CDR2 YFSETQ. This CDR3 has 17 residues. The V end lost 2 bases, the J end lost 0 bases, and 12 bases lay between the germline ends.